Below are 20 T cell receptor beta chains sequenced from a single sample in a study of T cells in Graves' hyperthyroidism and ophthalmopathy. TCR beta CDR3 regions were amplified from RNA transcripts. The TCR CDR3 was amplified in a first-round RT-PCR using the HTBI primer set. TCRdb re-derived calls from the multiplex PCR reads in MiXCR, one entry per CDR3 protein. The sample records under 350,000 distinct CDR3 sequences, over 15% being singletons. Sequenced: blood. These receptors were taken from a woman aged 55-70 years with Graves' ophthalmopathy.

This clonotype was found many times. V and J are TRBV7-8 and TRBJ2-4, with a tentative D call TRBD1 (5 bases). The CDR3 contains 15 residues. The V end lost 5 bases, the J end lost 6 bases, and 17 bases lay between the germline ends. Germline V gene lookup returns CDR1 SGHVS and CDR2 FQNEAQ. The CDR3 region has the DNA TGTGCCAGCAGCCACGTGACAGAATCAGCAAACATTCAGTACTTC. Translation gives CASSHVTESANIQYF.

This clonotype showed up many times. The rearrangement uses TRBV10-3 and TRBJ2-2; possibly TRBD1 for D (6 bases). CDR3 size: 14 residues. Looked up from germline, CDR1 is ENHRY and CDR2 is SYGVKD. V was shortened by 8 bases and J by 2 bases, with 12 bases between the two germline ends. This CDR3 reads CAIAKGDNTGELFF. The CDR3 coding sequence is TGTGCCATCGCAAAGGGGGATAACACCGGGGAGCTGTTTTTT.

The chain joins TRBV7-2 to TRBJ2-7; TRBD2 is a possible D gene (5 bases). This CDR3 region has 14 residues. The germline V gene encodes CDR1 SGHTA and CDR2 FQGNSA. Trimming left V 4 bases short and J 2 bases short, with 12 bases between. The CDR3 reads CASSYEGGAYEQYF. CDR3 in DNA: TGTGCCAGCAGCTATGAGGGCGGTGCCTACGAGCAGTACTTC.

This clonotype came up many times. The chain joins TRBV3-1 to TRBJ2-3; D remains ambiguous. The V gene's germline CDR1 is LGHDT and CDR2 YNNKEL (reference sequence). The germline V and J ends were trimmed by 1 base and 4 bases, with 9 bases remaining between them. CDR3 length: 14 amino acids. The CDR3 DNA reads TGTGCCAGCAGCCAAGGGTCGAGTGCAGATACGCAGTATTTT. This translates into CASSQGSSADTQYF.

About this clonotype: A much larger clone lies one base from this, so it may be a read error. V gene TRBV7-2 combines with J gene TRBJ2-7; D possibly corresponds to TRBD2 (5 bases). The V end lost 1 base, the J end lost 6 bases, and 16 bases lay between the germline ends. The CDR3 sequence is 15 residues long. Germline CDR1 is SGHTA and CDR2 is FQGNSA. The CDR3 is CASSLGNTGTCEQYF. CDR3 coding DNA: TGTGCCAGCAGCTTAGGGAACACGGGAACCTGCGAGCAGTACTTC.

This clonotype was counted at least ten times. This chain links TRBV3-1 with TRBJ1-2; possibly TRBD1 for D (6 bases). V was shortened by 0 bases and J by 8 bases, with 10 bases between the two germline ends. In germline, CDR1 is LGHDT, CDR2 YNNKEL (reference sequence). The CDR3 loop spans 13 amino acids. The DNA for the CDR3 is TGTGCCAGCAGCCAAGAGGACAGAGGCGGCTACACCTTC. Amino acids: CASSQEDRGGYTF.

This clonotype was counted ten times or more. The chain employs TRBV19 and TRBJ1-5; D might be TRBD1 (5 bases). Deletions cut 5 bases from V and 3 bases from J, with 14 bases between. The CDR3 length is 15 residues. Germline V gene sequence: CDR1 LNHDA, CDR2 SQIVND (reference sequence). For the CDR3, the DNA is TGTGCCAGTAGTTTTATTCCAGGGAACAATCAGCCCCAGCATTTT. Amino acids: CASSFIPGNNQPQHF.

This clonotype has a count of ten or more. The gene calls are TRBV20-1 and TRBJ1-1, with 7 bases identical to TRBD1. This CDR3 is built from 12 residues. The J segment lost 11 bases and the V segment lost 5 bases, leaving 11 bases of the junction unmatched. Germline assignment: CDR1 DFQATT and CDR2 SNEGSKA (reference sequence). CDR3 bases: TGCAGTGCTTTAAGACAGGGTGAAGAGGCTTTCTTT. The encoded protein is CSALRQGEEAFF.

Turning to this clonotype: One base away lies a much larger clone, so this may be a sequencing read error. The chain links TRBV7-9 to TRBJ2-7, with D possibly TRBD1 on 6 matching bases. The germline V gene encodes CDR1 SEHNR and CDR2 FQNEAQ (reference sequence). CDR3 length: 13 amino acids. For the CDR3, the DNA is TGTGCCGGCAGCCTTCTACAGGGATACGAGCAGTACTTC. Translating it yields CAGSLLQGYEQYF.

This clonotype was recorded at least ten times. The DNA for the CDR3 is TGTGCCATCAGCGAACCCGGGACAGGCAGCGATGAGCAGTTCTTC. This translates into CAISEPGTGSDEQFF. V and J are TRBV10-3 and TRBJ2-1; 8 nucleotides align to TRBD1. Germline trimming cut 6 bases from V and 8 bases from J; bases unmatched to any gene: 12. The CDR3 is 15 amino acids. Per the germline V gene, CDR1 is ENHRY and CDR2 is SYGVKD.

This clonotype appeared a single time. The rearrangement joins TRBV28 to TRBJ2-7; the D gene is possibly TRBD1 (5 bases). Trimming cost V 3 bases and J 3 bases, with 15 bases left between them. This CDR3 has 15 residues. Per the germline V gene, CDR1 is MDHEN and CDR2 is SYDVKM. This CDR3 is CASSLKGRVRYEQYF. The DNA for the CDR3 is TGTGCCAGCAGTTTGAAGGGCAGGGTTCGCTACGAGCAGTACTTC.

V and J are TRBV20-1 and TRBJ2-7, with D tentatively TRBD1 (6 bases). This CDR3 has 15 residues. V lost 3 bases to trimming and J lost 6 bases, with 21 bases between them. Germline-derived CDR1 and CDR2 are DFQATT and SNEGSKA (reference sequence). DNA of the CDR3: TGCAGTGCTAGGTTGGCCACCCGAGGGGGACCCGAGCAGTACTTC. This gives the protein CSARLATRGGPEQYF.

This clonotype has ten or more counts. V gene TRBV7-2 combines with J gene TRBJ2-3, with 8 nucleotides matching TRBD2. The trim removed 2 bases at V and 1 base at J, leaving 14 bases unmatched. The germline gives CDR1 SGHTA, CDR2 FQGNSA. There are 19 residues in the CDR3. The CDR3 spells CASSLTPPGLAVGTDTQYF. The CDR3 nucleotides are TGTGCCAGCAGCTTAACCCCTCCCGGACTAGCAGTCGGCACAGATACGCAGTATTTT.

J is TRBJ2-7 and V is TRBV5-1, with D possibly TRBD1 on 5 matching bases. There are 14 residues in the CDR3. Germline CDR1 and CDR2: SGHRS and YFSETQ. V was pared by 0 bases and J by 6 bases, with 13 bases between. The CDR3 DNA reads as TGCGCCAGCAGCTTGGCCGGGCTAGGGGTCGAGCAGTACTTC. The encoded protein is CASSLAGLGVEQYF.

The chain combines TRBV6-2 or TRBV6-3 with TRBJ2-1; perhaps TRBD2 as D (6 bases). From germline, CDR1 is MNHEY and CDR2 SVGEGT. Trimming took off 4 bases at V and 7 bases at J, with 23 bases between the two ends. The CDR3 runs to 17 residues. The CDR3 DNA sequence: TGTGCCAGCAGTTTCTTCTCCGGGACTTTCGGGTTGAATGAGCAGTTCTTC. Translation gives CASSFFSGTFGLNEQFF.

V gene TRBV18 combines with J gene TRBJ2-5; TRBD1 aligns across 8 bases. V lost 2 bases to trimming and J lost 2 bases; unmatched junction nucleotides: 7. The CDR3 loop spans 16 amino acids. Germline values: CDR1 KGHSH, CDR2 LQKENI. The CDR3 DNA sequence: TGTGCCAGCTCACCATTAGGACAGGGCCTGCAAGAGACCCAGTACTTC. Its protein product is CASSPLGQGLQETQYF. Filled out from reference TRBV18 and TRBJ2-5, the complete variable domain reads NAGVMQNPRHLVRRRGQEARLRCSPMKGHSHVYWYRQLPEEGLKFMVYLQKENIIDESGMPKERFSAEFPKEGPSILRIQQVVRGDSAAYFCASSPLGQGLQETQYFGPGTRLLVL.

This clonotype was detected ten times or more. This chain joins TRBV5-1 and TRBJ1-3; no definite D call. CDR1 is SGHRS, CDR2 YFSETQ, per germline. The CDR3 runs 15 residues. The V gene lost 2 bases and the J gene lost 0 bases, with 9 bases spanning the gap. The CDR3 region has the DNA TGCGCCAGCAGCTTCGGCCGTATCTCTGGAAACACCATATATTTT. This encodes CASSFGRISGNTIYF.

This clonotype was counted at least ten times. The V and J genes are TRBV28 and TRBJ2-3; TRBD2 matches at 7 bases. The trim removed 6 bases at V and 1 base at J, leaving 4 bases unmatched. Germline lookup yields CDR1 MDHEN and CDR2 SYDVKM. This CDR3 is built from 14 residues. The DNA for the CDR3 is TGTGCCAGCAGCCTGAGCGGGGGCACAGATACGCAGTATTTT. Translation: CASSLSGGTDTQYF. Complete variable domain (other parts from reference TRBV28 and TRBJ2-3): DVKVTQSSRYLVKRTGEKVFLECVQDMDHENMFWYRQDPGLGLRLIYFSYDVKMKEKGDIPEGYSVSREKKERFSLILESASTNQTSMYLCASSLSGGTDTQYFGPGTRLTVL.

V and J are TRBV5-5 and TRBJ2-7; D ambiguous. The CDR3 runs 14 residues. Trimming took 0 bases from V and 1 from J, leaving 8 bases between them. CDR1 and CDR2 (germline): SGHKS, YYEKEE (reference sequence). The CDR3 spells CASSLEVSSYEQYF. For the CDR3, the DNA is TGTGCCAGCAGCTTGGAAGTATCTTCCTACGAGCAGTACTTC. Full variable domain (missing parts from reference TRBV5-5 and TRBJ2-7): DAGVTQSPTHLIKTRGQQVTLRCSPISGHKSVSWYQQVLGQGPQFIFQYYEKEERGRGNFPDRFSARQFPNYSSELNVNALLLGDSALYLCASSLEVSSYEQYFGPGTRLTVT.

The rearrangement links TRBV4-3 to TRBJ2-1; tentatively, D is TRBD2 (6 bases). V was cut by 0 bases and J by 6 bases, with 33 bases left in between. This CDR3 is 22 amino acids long. The V gene's germline CDR1 is LGHNA and CDR2 YSLEER. The CDR3 loop reads CASSQDWLNREKIGRTGNEQFF. In DNA, the CDR3 is TGCGCCAGCAGCCAAGATTGGCTGAACAGAGAAAAGATTGGGAGGACCGGCAATGAGCAGTTCTTC.